What follows are 23 T cell receptor beta chains derived from one specimen sequenced in a study of vaccination and CD4 T cells after COVID-19. Treatment of the sample: roughly nine-day PBMC culture with coronavirus spike peptide pools or control peptides (ViraFEST assay). Their recognized antigens are unknown. With the Oncomine TCR Beta short-read assay, DNA from cultured CD4+ T cells was sequenced. Each CDR3 protein is one row after TCRdb ran MiXCR on the PCR reads. The table includes 16,000 or so distinct CDR3 sequences, approximately 57% detected once. The starting material was CD4+ T cells from blood, cultured in vitro, obtained before SARS-CoV-2 vaccination. These TCRs come from a human donor who had recovered from COVID-19.

CDR3 coding DNA: TGCAGCGTTGAATATAGCGGACAAGAGACCCAGTACTTC. It encodes CSVEYSGQETQYF. The chain has TRBV29-1 and TRBJ2-5; D is perhaps TRBD2 (6 bases). With 2 bases removed from V and 2 bases from J, the gap between germline ends came to 9 bases. Germline loops: CDR1 SQVTM, CDR2 ANQGSEA. The length of the CDR3 is 13 residues.

This clonotype turned up a few times. The rearrangement joins TRBV28 to TRBJ2-3; 10 bases are a match to TRBD1. This CDR3 contains 16 residues. Looked up from germline, CDR1 is MDHEN and CDR2 is SYDVKM. Unmatched junction bases numbered 4, after V lost 4 bases and J lost 0 bases. The CDR3 bases are TGTGCCAGCAGTTCCGACAGGGGGCTAAGCACAGATACGCAGTATTTT. Encoded protein: CASSSDRGLSTDTQYF.

CDR3 coding DNA: TGTGCCAGCAGTTCACCGGGACTAGCGGATCTGACGGATACGCAGTATTTT. Protein sequence: CASSSPGLADLTDTQYF. V is TRBV28 and J is TRBJ2-3, with 11 bases that match TRBD2. The CDR3 consists of 17 residues. The germline gives CDR1 MDHEN, CDR2 SYDVKM. The V gene end was trimmed by 4 bases and the J gene end by 6 bases; junction bases not matched to a gene: 12.

This clonotype was observed a handful of times. The J gene is TRBJ1-5, the V gene TRBV19; D remains ambiguous. CDR1 and CDR2 from the germline V gene are LNHDA and SQIVND (reference sequence). CDR3 size: 15 residues. Trimming removed 5 bases at V and 0 bases at J, with 11 bases between. CDR3 sequence: CASSSAWNSNQPQHF. The CDR3 DNA sequence: TGTGCCAGTAGTTCAGCATGGAATAGCAATCAGCCCCAGCATTTT.

In this sample, this clonotype turned up a few times. This chain uses TRBV20-1 with TRBJ2-7; D gene ambiguous. From germline, CDR1 is DFQATT and CDR2 SNEGSKA (reference sequence). Trimming left V 0 bases short and J 5 bases short, with 5 bases between. The CDR3 spans 11 residues. CDR3 coding DNA: TGCAGTGCTAGAGACCCCCACGAGCAGTACTTC. Protein sequence: CSARDPHEQYF.

The chain recombines TRBV19 with TRBJ2-5; D not certain. The CDR3 consists of 13 residues. Looked up from germline, CDR1 is LNHDA and CDR2 is SQIVND (reference sequence). Trimming left V 3 bases short and J 5 bases short, with 10 bases between. The CDR3 DNA reads as TGTGCCAGTAGTATCGAGCTGGGGGAGACCCAGTACTTC. Translated: CASSIELGETQYF.

The chain joins TRBV20-1 to TRBJ1-2; no clear D gene. The ends were cut back, 0 bases at V and 2 bases at J, with 13 bases in the middle. Germline V gene lookup returns CDR1 DFQATT and CDR2 SNEGSKA (reference sequence). This CDR3 contains 15 residues. The CDR3 sequence: CSARDSVYTNYGYTF. In DNA, the CDR3 is TGCAGTGCTAGAGATAGTGTGTACACGAACTATGGCTACACCTTC.

The gene calls are TRBV6-1 and TRBJ2-2, with D maybe TRBD2 (6 bases). The CDR3 is made up of 15 amino acids. CDR1 is MNHNS, CDR2 SASEGT, per germline. V lost 2 bases to trimming and J lost 3 bases, with 10 bases between them. The CDR3 protein is CASSERGRDTGELFF. The CDR3 DNA reads TGTGCCAGCAGTGAACGGGGGAGAGACACCGGGGAGCTGTTTTTT.

J is TRBJ1-6 and V is TRBV28; TRBD1 agrees at 11 bases. Germline CDR1 is MDHEN and CDR2 is SYDVKM. This CDR3 has 18 residues. The V gene end was trimmed by 7 bases and the J gene end by 5 bases; junction bases not matched to a gene: 13. CDR3 loop: CASTSPGTGGRHNSPLHF. The CDR3 DNA is TGTGCCAGCACCTCTCCCGGGACAGGGGGTCGGCATAATTCACCCCTCCACTTT.

This chain joins TRBV2 and TRBJ2-2, with a possible D match to TRBD1 (5 bases). V was pared by 5 bases and J by 0 bases, with 10 bases between. The V gene's germline CDR1 is SNHLY and CDR2 FYNNEI. The CDR3 sequence is 15 residues long. CDR3 loop: CASSRGGANTGELFF. DNA for the CDR3: TGTGCCAGCAGTAGGGGTGGGGCGAACACCGGGGAGCTGTTTTTT.

The chain couples TRBV6-1 to TRBJ1-1; possibly TRBD1 for D (5 bases). CDR1 MNHNS and CDR2 SASEGT come from the germline V gene. This CDR3 is built from 15 residues. Trimming cost V 6 bases and J 3 bases, with 17 bases left between them. CDR3: CASRTGTDWDTEAFF. The CDR3, as DNA: TGTGCCAGCAGAACCGGGACGGACTGGGACACTGAAGCTTTCTTT.

A single count supports this clonotype. This chain joins TRBV5-4 and TRBJ2-5, with 8 bases aligning to TRBD1. The CDR3 length is 15 residues. V trimming: 1 base; J trimming: 2 bases; junction bases outside the gene matches: 4. From germline, CDR1 is SGHNT and CDR2 YYREEE (reference sequence). In DNA form, the CDR3 reads TGTGCCAGCAGCTTGCCCACAGGGGGGCAAGAGACCCAGTACTTC. Translated: CASSLPTGGQETQYF.

This clonotype was detected only once. The CDR3 sequence is CASSPRVAGAIDEQFF. The CDR3 DNA reads TGTGCCAGCAGCCCGCGGGTAGCGGGCGCGATAGATGAGCAGTTCTTC. The gene calls are TRBV14 and TRBJ2-1; 7 bases line up with TRBD2. V shed 4 bases and J 8 bases; nucleotides not matched to a gene: 14. CDR3 length: 16 residues. CDR1 SGHDN and CDR2 FVKESK come from the germline V gene.

This sequence joins TRBV28 and TRBJ2-3; tentative D call: TRBD2 (5 bases). CDR3 length equals 16 residues. V was trimmed by 5 bases and J by 1 base, leaving 16 bases between them. Germline V lookup: CDR1 MDHEN, CDR2 SYDVKM. The CDR3 bases are TGTGCCAGCAGTAGTTTAGGGAGACGAGGCACAGATACGCAGTATTTT. It encodes CASSSLGRRGTDTQYF. The full variable domain, its missing parts supplied by reference TRBV28 and TRBJ2-3, is DVKVTQSSRYLVKRTGEKVFLECVQDMDHENMFWYRQDPGLGLRLIYFSYDVKMKEKGDIPEGYSVSREKKERFSLILESASTNQTSMYLCASSSLGRRGTDTQYFGPGTRLTVL.

The chain couples TRBV20-1 to TRBJ2-5; maybe TRBD1 (5 bases). Trimming cost V 3 bases and J 0 bases, with 17 bases left between them. This CDR3 region has 16 residues. CDR1 and CDR2 from the germline V gene are DFQATT and SNEGSKA (reference sequence). CDR3 in amino acids: CSASVGTTVYQETQYF. The CDR3 coding sequence is TGCAGTGCTAGCGTAGGAACGACAGTCTACCAAGAGACCCAGTACTTC.

This clonotype has just one count. The chain combines TRBV12-3 or TRBV12-4 with TRBJ2-5; D is uncertain. The CDR3 spans 13 residues. The ends were cut back, 7 bases at V and 1 base at J, with 10 bases in the middle. The CDR3 bases are TGTGCCAGCACCAGTCCCAGCCAAGAGACCCAGTACTTC. Its protein product is CASTSPSQETQYF.

This clonotype qualifies as medium-sized. The chain joins TRBV7-2 to TRBJ2-2; TRBD2 matches 12 bases. The length of the CDR3 is 18 residues. V lost 3 bases and J lost 5; bases outside the gene matches: 10. From germline, CDR1 is SGHTA and CDR2 FQGNSA. CDR3: CASSFRLAGDGGTGELFF. CDR3 in DNA: TGTGCCAGCAGCTTCAGACTAGCGGGAGACGGCGGGACCGGGGAGCTGTTTTTT. Based on the CDR3 plus reference TRBV7-2 and TRBJ2-2, the full variable domain is GAGVSQSPSNKVTEKGKDVELRCDPISGHTALYWYRQSLGQGLEFLIYFQGNSAPDKSGLPSDRFSAERTGGSVSTLTIQRTQQEDSAVYLCASSFRLAGDGGTGELFFGEGSRLTVL.

In the case of this clonotype: An end of the junction differs from the germline gene, which may be a read error. The gene calls are TRBV7-7 and TRBJ2-2, with D perhaps TRBD1 or TRBD2 (5 bases each). Germline assignment: CDR1 SSHAT and CDR2 FNYEAQ (reference sequence). This CDR3 contains 13 residues. The CDR3 here is CASSLDSGGELFF. In DNA, the CDR3 is TGTGCTAGCAGCCTAGACAGCGGCGGGGAGCTGTTTTTT. Supplemented by reference TRBV7-7 and TRBJ2-2, the full variable domain reads GAGVSQSPRYKVTKRGQDVTLRCDPISSHATLYWYQQALGQGPEFLTYFNYEAQPDKSGLPSDRFSAERPEGSISTLTIQRTEQRDSAMYRCASSLDSGGELFFGEGSRLTVL.

This CDR3 reads CASSRQGMDYGYTF. The CDR3 nucleotides read TGCGCCAGCAGTAGACAGGGTATGGACTATGGCTACACCTTC. The rearrangement links TRBV5-1 to TRBJ1-2, with 7 positions matching TRBD1. J gave up 3 bases and V 5 bases, and 7 bases lay outside the gene matches. The CDR3 length is 14 residues. CDR1 is SGHRS, CDR2 YFSETQ, per germline.

This clonotype came up a few times. The chain links TRBV20-1 to TRBJ1-2; D may be TRBD1 (5 bases). The germline V gene has CDR1 DFQATT and CDR2 SNEGSKA (reference sequence). The CDR3 loop spans 12 amino acids. Trimming removed 6 bases from V and 8 bases from J, with 16 bases in between. Here the CDR3 DNA reads TGCAGTGCCCCAAGGAGGGGAGGCGGCTACACCTTC. It encodes CSAPRRGGGYTF.

The genes are TRBV28 and TRBJ2-1; TRBD1 agrees at 7 bases. The CDR3 runs 13 residues. The trim removed 11 bases at V and 5 bases at J, leaving 9 bases unmatched. CDR1 is MDHEN and CDR2 is SYDVKM in the germline V gene. The CDR3 sequence: CAGLDRVNNEQFF. Here the CDR3 DNA reads TGTGCCGGTTTAGACAGGGTTAACAATGAGCAGTTCTTC.

The chain couples TRBV7-3 to TRBJ2-2, with TRBD2 as a possible D gene (5 bases). Deletions cut 5 bases from V and 2 bases from J, with 12 bases between. The germline V gene encodes CDR1 SGHTA and CDR2 FQGTGA. CDR3 length: 15 amino acids. CDR3 sequence reads: CASSPRTANTGELFF. As DNA, the CDR3 is TGTGCCAGCAGCCCCCGGACTGCTAACACCGGGGAGCTGTTTTTT.

The chain carries TRBV10-3 and TRBJ2-2; 10 nucleotides align to TRBD1. The CDR3 loop spans 14 amino acids. The junction had 5 bases not matched to a gene; V was cut back by 10 bases and J by 3 bases. Germline V gene sequence: CDR1 ENHRY, CDR2 SYGVKD. The CDR3 nucleotides are TGTGCCAGTAAGGGACAGGGGTACACCGGGGAGCTGTTTTTT. Its protein is CASKGQGYTGELFF.